The text below deals with one T cell receptor (beta chain). The antigen is undetermined. This sample was included in a study of blood T cells in healthy people across ages. Study-wide background: There was about one barcoded beta molecule captured by template switching per two T cells.

Using a J-beta primer mix together with a sample-barcoded 5' primer, a second PCR was run for roughly 6 to 11 cycles. Each cDNA was tagged by a template-switch adaptor containing 12 random nucleotides. TCRdb re-called the 5' RACE reads through MiXCR, storing one row per CDR3 protein. This sample has about 670,000 distinct CDR3 sequences, with approximately 40% found just once. Study-wide results and limits: In long-lived donors, naive CD4+ cell counts and diversity exceeded those of aged donors.

Sequences were obtained from blood. The sequence was collected from an elderly man in good health.

Here the CDR3 DNA reads TGTGCCAGCAGCCGGGGCAGGTGGAACAATGAGCAGTTCTTC. It specifies CASSRGRWNNEQFF. The chain couples TRBV3-1 to TRBJ2-1; D may be TRBD1 (5 bases). V was pared by 4 bases and J by 5 bases, with 12 bases between. Germline CDR1 is LGHDT and CDR2 is YNNKEL (reference sequence). The CDR3 is 14 amino acids.